Listed below are T cell receptor beta chains from one sample, sequenced in a study of long-term antiretroviral therapy in people with HIV. Method: immunoSEQ multiplex PCR; TCRdb's copy keeps in-frame clones and lacks some. The sample has 30,000 to 45,000 clones, 80% seen once. Source: unsorted PBMCs, taken 3.4 years after starting antiretroviral therapy. These receptor sequences come from a young man with HIV. The CDR3 runs from the conserved cysteine through the conserved F or W. A D gene is named only where the DNA matches it firmly. Only some rows state a clone size, as once, few, many or a class for expanded clones.

d_gene	v_gene	j_gene	abundance	CDR3aa	CDR3nt
-	TRBV19	TRBJ1-5	once	CASSIVDGSNQPQHF	TGTGCCAGTAGTATAGTAGACGGTAGCAATCAGCCCCAGCATTTT
-	TRBV5-4	TRBJ2-2	-	CASSSRQVGPGELFF	TGTGCCAGCAGCAGCAGACAGGTTGGCCCCGGGGAGCTGTTTTTT
TRBD1	TRBV7-9	TRBJ1-2	once	CASSPGQGGYGYTF	TGTGCCAGCAGCCCTGGACAGGGGGGCTATGGCTACACCTTC
TRBD1	TRBV25-1	TRBJ2-5	-	CASSSTGGRGETQYF	TGTGCCAGCAGTTCCACAGGGGGCAGGGGGGAGACCCAGTACTTC
TRBD2	TRBV7-7	TRBJ2-7	-	CASSAGLAGVYEQYF	TGTGCTAGCAGCGCGGGACTAGCGGGGGTCTACGAGCAGTACTTC
-	TRBV5-1	TRBJ2-7	-	CASSSRDFRFEQYF	TGCGCCAGCAGCTCCCGGGATTTTCGCTTTGAGCAGTACTTC
TRBD1	TRBV12-5	TRBJ1-2	-	CASGSDRAPFYGYTF	TGTGCTAGTGGTTCTGACAGGGCCCCCTTCTATGGCTACACCTTC
-	TRBV27	TRBJ1-5	-	CANQGQVLGYNQPQHF	TGTGCCAACCAAGGTCAGGTTCTGGGGTACAATCAGCCCCAGCATTTT
-	TRBV7-9	TRBJ1-5	-	CASSFGGGYQPQHF	TGTGCCAGCAGCTTCGGGGGGGGCTATCAGCCCCAGCATTTT
-	TRBV5-1	TRBJ2-7	once	CASSLGFGYEQYF	TGCGCCAGCAGCTTGGGGTTTGGCTACGAGCAGTACTTC
TRBD1	TRBV28	TRBJ1-1	once	CASRGRTGTEAFF	TGTGCCAGCAGAGGAAGGACAGGGACTGAAGCTTTCTTT
-	TRBV11-3	TRBJ1-1	-	CASSGPKFRTGQRVEPEAFF	TGTGCCAGCAGCGGCCCCAAATTCAGAACCGGACAGCGGGTGGAGCCTGAAGCTTTCTTT
TRBD2	TRBV13	TRBJ2-7	-	CASSRTSGSHREQYF	TGTGCCAGCAGCCGGACTAGCGGGAGCCATCGCGAGCAGTACTTC
-	TRBV29-1	TRBJ1-2	-	CSVEGQQGGYGYTF	TGCAGCGTTGAAGGCCAACAGGGCGGCTATGGCTACACCTTC
TRBD1	TRBV18	TRBJ2-3	-	CASSPGTGRADTQYF	TGTGCCAGCTCACCCGGGACAGGGCGGGCAGATACGCAGTATTTT
-	TRBV5-6	TRBJ1-2	-	CASSPGSNYGYTF	TGTGCCAGCAGCCCAGGATCTAACTATGGCTACACCTTC
TRBD1	TRBV2	TRBJ2-1	-	CASRRETGTYNEQFF	TGTGCCAGCAGGAGGGAGACAGGGACCTACAATGAGCAGTTCTTC
TRBD1	TRBV7-8	TRBJ1-5	-	CASSLGDRGIQPQHF	TGTGCCAGCAGCTTAGGGGACAGGGGGATTCAGCCCCAGCATTTT
TRBD2	TRBV5-1	TRBJ2-2	-	CASYPSGRGTGELFF	TGCGCCAGCTACCCCAGTGGGAGGGGCACCGGGGAGCTGTTTTTT
-	TRBV5-1	TRBJ2-7	-	CASSFLSGGLFEQYF	TGCGCCAGCAGCTTCCTATCGGGTGGTCTGTTCGAGCAGTACTTC
-	TRBV9	TRBJ2-3	-	CASSPQAGRGNTQYF	TGTGCCAGCAGCCCCCAGGCGGGGAGAGGAAATACGCAGTATTTT
TRBD2	TRBV7-9	TRBJ2-2	-	CASSTWGGLSTGELFF	TGTGCCAGCAGCACTTGGGGGGGACTCAGCACCGGGGAGCTGTTTTTT
TRBD1	TRBV7-2	TRBJ2-7	-	CASSFDRGDEQYF	TGTGCCAGCAGCTTTGACAGGGGGGACGAGCAGTACTTC
TRBD2	TRBV28	TRBJ2-1	-	CASSLVSSGYNEQFF	TGTGCCAGCAGTTTAGTATCTAGCGGGTACAATGAGCAGTTCTTC
-	TRBV7-9	TRBJ2-7	once	CASSIRGLGGNIPYEQYF	TGTGCCAGCAGCATCAGAGGGTTGGGGGGAAATATCCCCTACGAGCAGTACTTC
-	TRBV4-3	TRBJ2-7	-	CASSQDRVGSYEQYF	TGCGCCAGCAGCCAAGACCGGGTGGGCTCCTACGAGCAGTACTTC
TRBD1	TRBV6-6	TRBJ1-3	-	CASSYGDRAGNTIYF	TGTGCCAGCAGTTACGGGGACAGGGCTGGAAACACCATATATTTT
TRBD1	TRBV6-5	TRBJ1-5	-	CASSPDRGRSQPQHF	TGTGCCAGCAGCCCCGACAGGGGCCGAAGTCAGCCCCAGCATTTT
TRBD1	TRBV28	TRBJ2-7	-	CASSSATGGPYEQYF	TGTGCCAGCAGTTCCGCCACAGGGGGCCCCTACGAGCAGTACTTC
-	TRBV28	TRBJ2-1	-	CASTLADEQFF	TGTGCCAGCACACTAGCAGATGAGCAGTTCTTC
-	TRBV21-1	TRBJ2-1	-	CASRRGGKFF	TGTGCCAGCCGCCGGGGGGGTAAGTTCTTC
-	TRBV7-2	TRBJ1-2	-	CASSLSKVGVQGYTF	TGTGCCAGCAGCTTATCAAAGGTTGGGGTTCAGGGCTACACCTTC
-	TRBV7-6	TRBJ2-7	-	CASSLGQDYEQYF	TGTGCCAGCAGCTTAGGACAGGACTACGAGCAGTACTTC
-	TRBV2	TRBJ2-5	-	CARSINQETQYF	TGTGCCAGGTCTATAAATCAAGAGACCCAGTACTTC
-	TRBV25-1	TRBJ2-7	-	CASSLTAYEQYF	TGTGCCAGCAGCCTAACAGCATACGAGCAGTACTTC
-	TRBV7-3	TRBJ2-3	-	CASSPQPQLAITDTQYF	TGTGCCAGCAGCCCCCAACCCCAGCTGGCTATCACAGATACGCAGTATTTT
-	TRBV25-1	TRBJ2-1	-	CASSPLGPTVNEQFF	TGTGCCAGCAGTCCCCTAGGACCGACAGTCAATGAGCAGTTCTTC
-	TRBV4-3	TRBJ2-2	-	CASSQDSKRPTGELFF	TGCGCCAGCAGCCAAGATAGTAAGCGACCCACCGGGGAGCTGTTTTTT
-	TRBV7-9	TRBJ1-4	-	CASSLRDGGAPKADWLFF	TGTGCCAGCAGCCTACGGGACGGGGGCGCGCCGAAGGCTGATTGGCTGTTTTTT
-	TRBV7-2	TRBJ2-7	-	CASSTNRLTYEQYF	TGTGCCAGCAGCACAAACAGGCTGACTTACGAGCAGTACTTC
TRBD1	TRBV6-1	TRBJ2-5	-	CASSGTGFETQYF	TGTGCCAGCAGTGGGACAGGGTTTGAGACCCAGTACTTC
-	TRBV19	TRBJ2-7	few	CASTTGSREQYF	TGTGCCAGTACAACAGGTTCAAGAGAGCAGTACTTC
TRBD1	TRBV5-6	TRBJ1-4	-	CASSLASRDRNEKLFF	TGTGCCAGCAGCTTGGCCTCTCGGGACAGGAATGAAAAACTGTTTTTT
TRBD1	TRBV7-9	TRBJ1-4	-	CASSPRDSRNEKLFF	TGTGCCAGCAGCCCGAGGGACAGCCGTAATGAAAAACTGTTTTTT
TRBD1	TRBV11-2	TRBJ2-5	-	CASSLGQGGGLDKTQYF	TGTGCCAGCAGCTTAGGACAGGGCGGCGGGTTGGACAAGACCCAGTACTTC
TRBD1	TRBV28	TRBJ1-1	-	CASRDTGVRNTEAFF	TGTGCCAGCAGAGATACAGGGGTTAGAAACACTGAAGCTTTCTTT
-	TRBV27	TRBJ2-5	-	CASREGTGEQETQYF	TGTGCCAGCAGGGAGGGGACGGGGGAACAAGAGACCCAGTACTTC
-	TRBV6-1	TRBJ1-1	-	CASSTAGHTEAFF	TGTGCCAGCAGTACAGCCGGACATACTGAAGCTTTCTTT
-	TRBV7-5	TRBJ1-5	-	CARSFPEDFWNQPQHF	TGTGCCAGAAGCTTTCCTGAGGACTTCTGGAATCAGCCCCAGCATTTT
-	TRBV7-2	TRBJ2-1	-	CASSSAGHLASSYNEQFF	TGTGCCAGCAGCTCAGCCGGACACCTAGCGAGCTCCTACAATGAGCAGTTCTTC
TRBD1	TRBV11-2	TRBJ1-3	-	CASSFSTGRDGNTIYF	TGTGCCAGCAGCTTCTCGACAGGGAGAGATGGAAACACCATATATTTT
TRBD2	TRBV13	TRBJ2-4	-	CASSLYNRTSGRLGKNIQYF	TGTGCCAGCAGCTTATATAATCGGACTAGCGGGAGGCTGGGCAAAAACATTCAGTACTTC
-	TRBV6-1	TRBJ2-7	-	CASSFTPLRTYEQYF	TGTGCCAGCAGCTTTACTCCACTCAGAACCTACGAGCAGTACTTC
TRBD2	TRBV28	TRBJ2-2	-	CASSLVGRVRAGELFF	TGTGCCAGCAGTTTAGTCGGGAGGGTTAGGGCCGGGGAGCTGTTTTTT
-	TRBV7-2	TRBJ2-2	-	CASSLELLTGELFF	TGTGCCAGCAGCTTAGAGCTTTTAACCGGGGAGCTGTTTTTT